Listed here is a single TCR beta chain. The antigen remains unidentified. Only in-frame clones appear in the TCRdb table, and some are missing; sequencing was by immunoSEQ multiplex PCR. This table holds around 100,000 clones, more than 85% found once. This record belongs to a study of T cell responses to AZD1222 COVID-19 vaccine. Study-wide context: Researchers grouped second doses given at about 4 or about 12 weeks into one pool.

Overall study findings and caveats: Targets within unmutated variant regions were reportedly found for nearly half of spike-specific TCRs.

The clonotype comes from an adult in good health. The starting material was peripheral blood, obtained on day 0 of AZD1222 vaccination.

The CDR3 DNA is TGTGCCAGCAGCCCCGGGCTACGGAAGTTCTTC. Encoded protein: CASSPGLRKFF. J is TRBJ2-1 and V is TRBV12-3 or TRBV12-4; D uncertain. The CDR3 is made up of 11 amino acids. The V gene lost 6 bases and the J gene lost 14 bases, with 14 bases spanning the gap.